The clone carrying this T cell receptor (beta chain) was counted many times. The data stem from a study of T cell repertoires in cytomegalovirus infection. TCRdb ran MiXCR on the reads and lists one entry per CDR3 protein. The table lists around 240,000 distinct CDR3 sequences, 22% of them singletons. Trimming removed 4 bases from V and 3 bases from J; junction bases left unmatched: 16. The germline V gene has CDR1 MDHEN and CDR2 SYDVKM. The CDR3 totals 19 residues. The chain has TRBV28 and TRBJ2-7; 12 bases line up with TRBD2. The sample was CD8+ T cells from PBMCs. This receptor was identified in a human donor in good health (CMV status not recorded). Some clones in this sample may be carry-over from other donors' samples. As DNA, the CDR3 is TGTGCCAGCAGTTCCAGACTCCGCCCTAGCGGGGGGGCGGTCTACGAGCAGTACTTC. Residues: CASSSRLRPSGGAVYEQYF.